Detailed here is one T cell receptor (beta chain). What antigen it recognizes has not been identified. Base qualities are not recorded, but no much larger clone differs from it by a single base. The sample is drawn from a study of CD8+ T cells in alopecia areata (dated by TCRdb to 2016 to 2019). Notes on the research overall: High-throughput TCRbeta sequencing was used to examine T cell clonal expansion in alopecia areata in both the C3H/HeJ mouse model and human patients. On the human side, TCRbeta sequencing was run on scalp tissue and on sorted CD4+ and CD8+ peripheral blood T cells from healthy controls and from alopecia areata patients with either patchy or totalis/universalis disease. RNA came from the PAXgene miRNA kit for fixed scalp, the miRNeasy kit for PBMCs, and the RNeasy kit for mouse skin. Clonality in the scalp was compared among normal scalp (n=4), patchy alopecia areata scalp (n=8), and alopecia totalis/universalis scalp (n=8). Amplification of TCRbeta CDR3 regions was done by immunoSEQ multiplex PCR using 35 Vbeta forward primers and 13 Jbeta reverse primers.

After PBMCs were isolated by density centrifugation and stained for CD3, CD4 and CD8, a FACSAria was used to sort CD4+ and CD8+ T cells. Scalp biopsies and blood samples were provided by unaffected controls. Study-wide findings and limitations: Unlike mouse skin, where gammadelta T cells dominate, normal human skin contains resident alphabeta T cells that get sequenced too, which complicates analysis of the scalp TCR repertoire. Compared with normal scalp, lesional scalp, particularly in alopecia totalis/universalis, had higher clonality and more expanded CD8+ clones, which suggests antigenic drive. Shared TCR sequences between patients were less evident than in mice, which may be partly attributable to HLA diversity in the patient population.

The V end loses 7 bases and the J end loses 4 bases, and a stretch of 16 bases separates them. Via the germline V gene, CDR1 is SQVTM and CDR2 ANQGSEA. From the cysteine up to the phenylalanine, the CDR3 has a length of 13 residues. Only the CDR3 portion is preserved as DNA: 39 bases, with reading frame beginning at the first base. Library preparation employed the immunoSEQ multiplex PCR assay. For TCR sequencing, RNA was extracted from every sample and reverse transcribed into cDNA to serve as template. SuperScript III was used for first-strand cDNA synthesis, primed with a 2:1 mix of oligo-dT and random hexamers. A synthetic immune receptor repertoire was used to gauge amplification bias, and whatever bias remained was removed computationally. The authors' analysis ran thus. Raw reads were preprocessed for error removal, and CDR3 was defined according to IMGT conventions as running from the conserved cysteine to phenylalanine. To get clonality, Shannon entropy was normalized by log2 of the number of productive unique TCRs and the result was subtracted from 1. Scalp TCRbeta sequences were cross-referenced with sorted blood CD4 and CD8 repertoires so that the CD4 or CD8 identity of scalp clones could be inferred. Imported from immuneACCESS, the table was reduced by TCRdb to in-frame sequences with V and J called. These copies leave out some clones; in studies compared against another copy, an unresolved V gene accounts for under half, and the cause of the remainder is not known. That table supplies the V and J calls and clone size; D and trimming were determined from the DNA. Across this sample there are about 150,000 clones, with 62% seen only once. The top ten clones comprise 35% to 40% of the sample.

The rearranged segments are TRBV29-1 and TRBJ1-2; a tentative D call is TRBD1 (6 bases match). The sequencing sample was made of CD8+ T cells sorted from blood. This sequence was found in a human donor in good health. The CDR3 loop reads CSARNTGSYGYTF. The DNA is as follows: TGCAGCGCCCGAAATACAGGGTCCTATGGCTACACCTTC.